This paragraph covers one T cell receptor beta chain sequence. Original processing notes: Nucleated cell number was recorded as an estimate derived from reference gene primer amplification. Here immunoSEQ multiplex PCR was the method, and the copy in TCRdb shows in-frame clones only, minus some. That table furnishes V, J and clone size, whereas the DNA furnished D and trimming. The sample comprises 130,000 to 150,000 clones, around 87% of which are singletons, and around 8.3% rests with the top ten. The entry originates in a study of blood T cell repertoires in COVID-19. At the level of the study: The study drew acute and convalescent COVID-19 samples from the United States, Italy and Spain. PBMCs, B-cell-depleted T cells, or T cells were the source of the cDNA or gDNA that made up the material.

This CDR3 comprises 20 residues. V lost 4 bases to trimming and J lost 4 bases; unmatched junction nucleotides: 15. Germline V gives CDR1 KGHDR, CDR2 SFDVKD. The TCR comes from a woman between 50 and 59 years old with active or convalescent COVID-19. The material sequenced was peripheral blood. The rearrangement uses TRBV24-1 and TRBJ2-2; 12 bases are a match to TRBD2. The CDR3 protein is CATSDPGLAGWWGGTGELFF. CDR3 nucleotide sequence: TGTGCCACCAGTGACCCCGGACTAGCGGGGTGGTGGGGTGGCACCGGGGAGCTGTTTTTT.